This passage covers 16 T cell receptor beta chains from one sample sequenced in a study of cytotoxic CD8 clonotypes in ibrutinib-treated CLL. TCRdb's copy holds only in-frame clones and misses some; the assay was immunoSEQ multiplex PCR. In the table there are some 200,000 clones, around 70% of which are singletons. The sequenced sample was PBMCs, obtained after 24 months of ibrutinib treatment. The receptor source for this set is a human donor with chronic lymphocytic leukemia.

This rearrangement joins TRBV18 to TRBJ1-5; unclear D gene. The CDR3 has 16 residues. The germline gives CDR1 KGHSH, CDR2 LQKENI. V was pared by 3 bases and J by 1 base, with 13 bases between. CDR3 coding DNA: TGTGCCAGCTCACCTAACGGGGAGACAAGCAATCAGCCCCAGCATTTT. This sequence encodes CASSPNGETSNQPQHF.

This clone has just a few counts. This chain uses TRBV25-1 with TRBJ1-1; no firm D call. V was cut by 6 bases and J by 1 base, with 3 bases left in between. Germline values: CDR1 MGHDK, CDR2 SYGVNS. The CDR3 is made up of 11 amino acids. CDR3 nucleotide sequence: TGTGCCAGCAGCCGGAACACTGAAGCTTTCTTT. It encodes CASSRNTEAFF. Together with reference TRBV25-1 and TRBJ1-1, the CDR3 gives the full variable domain: EADIYQTPRYLVIGTGKKITLECSQTMGHDKMYWYQQDPGMELHLIHYSYGVNSTEKGDLSSESTVSRIRTEHFPLTLESARPSHTSQYLCASSRNTEAFFGQGTRLTVV.

J is TRBJ2-1 and V is TRBV7-3; 10 bases align to TRBD2. Per germline, CDR1 SGHTA and CDR2 FQGTGA. V lost 5 bases to trimming and J lost 5 bases; unmatched junction nucleotides: 6. The CDR3 spans 15 residues. The CDR3 loop reads CASSPTSGENNEQFF. CDR3 coding DNA: TGTGCCAGCAGCCCCACTAGCGGGGAAAACAATGAGCAGTTCTTC.

The chain recombines TRBV4-2 with TRBJ1-2, with 7 bases identical to TRBD1. The CDR3 is 15 residues long. The J segment lost 4 bases and the V segment lost 2 bases, leaving 7 bases of the junction unmatched. Germline values: CDR1 LGHNA, CDR2 YNFKEQ. Here the CDR3 reads CASSQSGQSRYGYTF. In nucleotides, the CDR3 is TGTGCCAGCAGCCAATCGGGACAGTCCCGCTATGGCTACACCTTC.

This clone was found a few times. The genes are TRBV5-1 and TRBJ2-5; D not resolved. This CDR3 is 15 amino acids long. V dropped 0 bases and J dropped 1 base, with 10 bases sitting between them. Germline V CDR1 and CDR2: SGHRS, YFSETQ. The CDR3 DNA sequence: TGCGCCAGCAGCTTGGATGTCAATTCCCAAGAGACCCAGTACTTC. Translating it yields CASSLDVNSQETQYF.

The V gene is TRBV7-2, the J gene TRBJ2-1; D remains unclear. V was cut by 5 bases and J by 0 bases, with 11 bases left in between. Germline values: CDR1 SGHTA, CDR2 FQGNSA. There are 15 residues in the CDR3. The CDR3 is CASSRDFSSYNEQFF. In nucleotides, the CDR3 is TGTGCCAGCAGCAGAGACTTCAGCTCCTACAATGAGCAGTTCTTC.

This sequence joins TRBV2 and TRBJ2-3, with D possibly matching TRBD2 (5 bases). CDR1 and CDR2 from the germline V gene are SNHLY and FYNNEI. V was pared by 4 bases and J by 4 bases, with 12 bases between. The CDR3 has 14 amino acids. The CDR3 coding sequence is TGTGCCAGCAGTGTCGAAGGAGGTTCAGATACGCAGTATTTT. Translating gives CASSVEGGSDTQYF.

The chain employs TRBV6-4 and TRBJ1-2; 7 bases map to TRBD1. In germline, CDR1 is MRHNA, CDR2 SNTAGT. V lost 3 bases to trimming and J lost 6 bases; unmatched junction nucleotides: 10. The CDR3 consists of 15 residues. The CDR3 region is CASSEKAGGKDGYTF. The CDR3 nucleotides are TGTGCCAGCAGTGAGAAGGCAGGGGGGAAGGATGGCTACACCTTC.

This clone was found a few times. The gene calls are TRBV30 and TRBJ2-7, with D possibly matching TRBD2 (5 bases). Trimming stripped 3 bases from V and 2 bases from J, with 5 bases between. The CDR3 sequence is 11 residues long. Per germline, CDR1 GTSNPN and CDR2 SVGIG (reference sequence). This CDR3 reads CAWRGAYEQYF. The CDR3 DNA sequence: TGTGCCTGGAGGGGAGCCTACGAGCAGTACTTC.

The V gene is TRBV5-6, the J gene TRBJ1-5; the match to TRBD1 covers 7 bases. Germline V lookup: CDR1 SGHDT, CDR2 YYEEEE. The CDR3 has 16 residues. Trimming cost V 5 bases and J 7 bases; bases outside gene matches: 15. CDR3: CASSSRGQYDGQPQHF. Here the CDR3 DNA reads TGTGCCAGCAGTTCCAGGGGACAGTATGACGGGCAGCCCCAGCATTTT. Full variable domain (rest looked up from reference TRBV5-6 and TRBJ1-5): DAGVTQSPTHLIKTRGQQVTLRCSPKSGHDTVSWYQQALGQGPQFIFQYYEEEERQRGNFPDRFSGHQFPNYSSELNVNALLLGDSALYLCASSSRGQYDGQPQHFGDGTRLSIL.

J is TRBJ2-3 and V is TRBV7-2; no clear D gene. Between the trimmed V and J ends, which lost 7 bases and 0 bases, there was a span of 11 bases. Germline V CDR1 and CDR2: SGHTA, FQGNSA. There are 14 residues in the CDR3. The DNA for the CDR3 is TGTGCCAGCAAAAGGTTAACCAGCACAGATACGCAGTATTTT. The encoded protein is CASKRLTSTDTQYF.

V gene TRBV6-1 combines with J gene TRBJ1-5; possibly TRBD1 for D (5 bases). The V gene's germline CDR1 is MNHNS and CDR2 SASEGT. The CDR3 has 15 residues. V dropped 2 bases and J dropped 4 bases, with 12 bases sitting between them. In nucleotides, the CDR3 is TGTGCCAGCAGTGAACGCGGGGGACGAAATCAGCCCCAGCATTTT. Translating it yields CASSERGGRNQPQHF.

The chain has TRBV6-1 and TRBJ2-7; 9 bases are a match to TRBD1. V was clipped by 8 bases and J by 4 bases; unmatched bases: 12. Germline V gene data show CDR1 as MNHNS and CDR2 as SASEGT. This CDR3 comprises 15 residues. This CDR3 is CASDSRDRVRYEQYF. The CDR3, as DNA: TGTGCCAGCGATTCGCGGGACAGGGTAAGATACGAGCAGTACTTC.

This clone was counted between two and nine times. The chain links TRBV28 to TRBJ1-4; possible D gene TRBD1, 6 bases. The V end was cut by 8 bases, the J end by 3 bases, with 16 bases between. CDR1 MDHEN and CDR2 SYDVKM come from the germline V gene. The CDR3 is 15 amino acids. This CDR3 is CASHSSGVANEKLFF. The DNA for the CDR3 is TGTGCCAGCCACTCCTCAGGGGTGGCTAATGAAAAACTGTTTTTT.

The chain uses TRBV4-3 and TRBJ1-1, with TRBD1 matching over 7 bases. Losses at the gene ends were 0 bases for V and 5 bases for J; bases not matched to a gene: 18. Germline CDR1 reads LGHNA; CDR2 reads YSLEER. The CDR3 totals 19 residues. The CDR3 here is CASSQDVNIWDRVRTEAFF. The CDR3 DNA reads TGCGCCAGCAGCCAAGACGTAAATATTTGGGACAGAGTAAGGACTGAAGCTTTCTTT.

For the CDR3, the DNA is TGTGCCAGTAGTTCGTTTGGACGGATGAACACTGAAGCTTTCTTT. Translated, it gives CASSSFGRMNTEAFF. V and J are TRBV19 and TRBJ1-1; D remains unclear. Germline CDR1 is LNHDA and CDR2 is SQIVND (reference sequence). The CDR3 contains 15 residues. The V end was cut by 5 bases, the J end by 0 bases, with 13 bases between.